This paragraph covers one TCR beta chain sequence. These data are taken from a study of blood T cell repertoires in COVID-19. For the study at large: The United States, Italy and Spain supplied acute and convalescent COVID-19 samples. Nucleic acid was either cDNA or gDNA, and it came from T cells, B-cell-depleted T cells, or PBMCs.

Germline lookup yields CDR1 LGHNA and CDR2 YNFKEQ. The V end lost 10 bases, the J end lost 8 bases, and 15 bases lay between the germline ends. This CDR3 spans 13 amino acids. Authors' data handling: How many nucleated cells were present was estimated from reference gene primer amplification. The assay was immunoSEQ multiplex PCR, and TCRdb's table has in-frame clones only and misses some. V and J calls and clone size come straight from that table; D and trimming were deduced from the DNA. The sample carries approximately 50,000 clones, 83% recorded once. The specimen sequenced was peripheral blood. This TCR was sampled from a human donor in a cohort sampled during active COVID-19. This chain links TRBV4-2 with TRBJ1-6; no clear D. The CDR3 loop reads CATSSQEDSPLHF. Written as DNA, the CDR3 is TGTGCCACCTCATCTCAGGAAGATTCACCCCTCCACTTT.